This T cell receptor (beta chain) appears in the sequencing data of a study of cytomegalovirus exposure and HLA in healthy donors. Study-level points and caveats: Earlier findings revealed that most TCR beta V segments proved productive either about 90% or about 30% of the time. 150 or so TCR beta chains were listed as cytomegalovirus-associated. There was a cluster of highly shared sequence variants that was likely a sequencing artifact.

PCR used 60 Vbeta primers and 13 Jbeta primers. Sequencing was performed with immunoSEQ multiplex PCR; in TCRdb, only in-frame clones are kept and a portion is missing. Here the sample spans 100,000 to 150,000 clones, roughly 80% being singletons. With respect to this clone: What it binds is not known.

Germline CDR1 and CDR2: LNHDA and SQIVND (reference sequence). Trimming took 6 bases from V and 4 from J, leaving 15 bases between them. The CDR3 is 15 amino acids. The chain combines TRBV19 with TRBJ2-2; D not resolved. This TCR came from a boy aged 5-17 years in good health and CMV-seronegative. Material for sequencing was PBMCs. CDR3 loop: CASSNPRFTTGELFF. The CDR3 coding sequence is TGTGCCAGTAGCAACCCCAGGTTCACCACCGGGGAGCTGTTTTTT.